Below are 32 T cell receptor beta chains sequenced from a single sample in a study of tumor-infiltrating lymphocytes in oesophageal squamous cell carcinoma. TCRdb fed the PCR reads into MiXCR, producing one record per CDR3 protein. The repertoire includes just over 20,000 distinct CDR3 sequences, 36% of them detected once, and about 12% sits in the top ten. Sequencing was done on a sample of esophageal tumor tissue. Receptors originate from a male donor with esophageal squamous cell carcinoma.

By share, this clonotype ranks as medium-sized (0.01 to 0.1%). V gene TRBV7-8 combines with J gene TRBJ1-1; D is uncertain. This CDR3 spans 14 amino acids. Germline V CDR1 and CDR2: SGHVS, FQNEAQ. V was clipped by 1 base and J by 0 bases, with 6 bases between them. CDR3 sequence: CASSLGNLNTEAFF. CDR3 in DNA: TGTGCCAGCAGCTTAGGCAACCTGAACACTGAAGCTTTCTTT.

This clonotype showed up many times. This chain joins TRBV28 and TRBJ2-7; D is ambiguous. Germline loops: CDR1 MDHEN, CDR2 SYDVKM. This CDR3 region has 13 residues. With 5 bases removed from V and 0 bases from J, the gap between germline ends came to 8 bases. The CDR3 region is CASSPALSYEQYF. Written as DNA, the CDR3 is TGTGCCAGCAGTCCGGCCCTCTCCTACGAGCAGTACTTC.

This clonotype was counted a few times. The genes are TRBV5-1 and TRBJ2-3; 8 bases are a match to TRBD2. The J segment lost 2 bases and the V segment lost 0 bases, leaving 2 bases of the junction unmatched. Germline CDR1 reads SGHRS; CDR2 reads YFSETQ. The CDR3 consists of 15 residues. CDR3: CASSLEAGDTDTQYF. The DNA for the CDR3 is TGCGCCAGCAGCTTGGAAGCGGGAGACACAGATACGCAGTATTTT. Supplemented by reference TRBV5-1 and TRBJ2-3, the full variable domain reads KAGVTQTPRYLIKTRGQQVTLSCSPISGHRSVSWYQQTPGQGLQFLFEYFSETQRNKGNFPGRFSGRQFSNSRSEMNVSTLELGDSALYLCASSLEAGDTDTQYFGPGTRLTVL.

This clonotype has just a few counts. The chain employs TRBV6-6 and TRBJ2-1; 10 bases match TRBD2. The germline gives CDR1 MNHNY, CDR2 SVGAGI (reference sequence). This CDR3 comprises 15 residues. The J segment lost 4 bases and the V segment lost 5 bases, leaving 5 bases of the junction unmatched. The CDR3 sequence: CASSGRAGGYNEQFF. CDR3 nucleotides: TGTGCCAGCAGTGGTCGAGCGGGAGGGTACAATGAGCAGTTCTTC.

This sequence joins TRBV7-2 and TRBJ2-5; 7 bases match TRBD2. The J segment lost 2 bases and the V segment lost 2 bases, leaving 11 bases of the junction unmatched. The CDR3 length is 17 residues. Per germline, CDR1 SGHTA and CDR2 FQGNSA. In DNA, the CDR3 is TGTGCCAGCAGCTTAAGCGCCCCTGGGGGAGGGCAAGAGACCCAGTACTTC. It yields the protein CASSLSAPGGGQETQYF.

This clonotype appeared many times. The rearrangement joins TRBV5-4 to TRBJ1-1; tentative D call: TRBD1 (5 bases). V lost 4 bases and J 0 bases, leaving 13 bases between the germline ends. Germline V lookup: CDR1 SGHNT, CDR2 YYREEE (reference sequence). The CDR3 has 15 residues. The CDR3 nucleotides read TGTGCCAGCAGCCCCCGGGGGGGGGTGAACACTGAAGCTTTCTTT. Its translation: CASSPRGGVNTEAFF.

This clonotype was found many times. The J gene is TRBJ2-7, the V gene TRBV2; possible D gene TRBD2, 7 bases. The germline CDR1 and CDR2 sequences are SNHLY and FYNNEI. CDR3 length: 13 amino acids. V gave up 6 bases and J gave up 1 base, with 10 bases separating them. CDR3 nucleotides: TGTGCCAGCAGAGGGGGGGGTTCCTACGAGCAGTACTTC. This sequence encodes CASRGGGSYEQYF.

V and J are TRBV25-1 and TRBJ2-2, with a possible D match to TRBD1 (6 bases). CDR3 length: 16 residues. V shed 10 bases and J shed 2 bases, with 20 bases lying between them. The germline V gene encodes CDR1 MGHDK and CDR2 SYGVNS. CDR3 DNA: TGTGCCACCAGAGGACAGAGTGGGTTAAACACCGGGGAGCTGTTTTTT. This codes for CATRGQSGLNTGELFF.

This clonotype was counted a few times. This chain connects TRBV7-3 to TRBJ2-1, with 7 nucleotides matching TRBD2. Losses at the gene ends were 0 bases for V and 6 bases for J; bases not matched to a gene: 5. The CDR3 covers 15 residues. The germline V gene encodes CDR1 SGHTA and CDR2 FQGTGA. The CDR3 DNA sequence: TGTGCCAGCAGCTTAACGCGGGAGCCTTTCAATGAGCAGTTCTTC. Translating gives CASSLTREPFNEQFF.

The chain is built from TRBV6-8 and TRBJ2-1; D perhaps matches TRBD1 (6 bases). The last part of the DNA fits TRBJ2-5 better; the J call may be wrong. CDR3 length equals 14 residues. CDR1 MNHGY and CDR2 SAAAGT come from the germline V gene. The CDR3 coding sequence is TGTGCCAGCAGTTTTACAGGGCGGAGAGAGACCCAGTACTTC. This translates into CASSFTGRRETQYF.

This clonotype was counted ten times or more. The genes are TRBV11-2 and TRBJ2-7; TRBD1 might be the D (5 bases). V was shortened by 2 bases and J by 4 bases, with 9 bases between the two germline ends. CDR1 SGHAT and CDR2 FQNNGV come from the germline V gene. The CDR3 has 13 residues. CDR3 in amino acids: CASSLRTLYEQYF. The CDR3 DNA follows: TGTGCCAGCAGCTTAAGGACACTGTACGAGCAGTACTTC.

This sequence joins TRBV18 and TRBJ1-3, with D possibly TRBD1 on 6 matching bases. The CDR3 spans 13 residues. In germline, CDR1 is KGHSH, CDR2 LQKENI. Trimming left V 0 bases short and J 8 bases short, with 8 bases between. CDR3 region: CASSPPQGHTIYF. The CDR3 DNA is TGTGCCAGCTCACCACCGCAGGGGCACACCATATATTTT.

This clonotype has ten or more counts. The chain couples TRBV5-1 to TRBJ1-6; no firm D call. This CDR3 comprises 15 residues. Trimming cost V 0 bases and J 8 bases, with 12 bases left between them. CDR1 and CDR2 (germline): SGHRS, YFSETQ. CDR3 coding DNA: TGCGCCAGCAGCTTGGCCAATAGCGGGTATTCACCCCTCCACTTT. It yields the protein CASSLANSGYSPLHF.

This clonotype occurred many times. DNA of the CDR3: TGTGCCAGCAGTGAACAGGGGGCGGGAGGAAACACCATATATTTT. Translating it yields CASSEQGAGGNTIYF. V is TRBV6-1 and J is TRBJ1-3; 8 bases fit TRBD1. V lost 2 bases and J lost 4; bases outside the gene matches: 4. CDR3 length equals 15 residues. In germline, CDR1 is MNHNS, CDR2 SASEGT.

This clonotype has a count of ten or more. J is TRBJ2-1 and V is TRBV6-1, with a weak D call TRBD2 (6 bases). CDR3 length: 13 residues. Germline V gene lookup returns CDR1 MNHNS and CDR2 SASEGT. V lost 6 bases, J lost 5 bases, and 11 bases lay in between. The CDR3 region has the DNA TGTGCCAGCAGCCTTAGCGGCAACAATGAGCAGTTCTTC. Its translation: CASSLSGNNEQFF.

This clonotype has a handful of counts. The V and J genes are TRBV18 and TRBJ2-6; D may be TRBD1 (6 bases). Germline V lookup: CDR1 KGHSH, CDR2 LQKENI. The CDR3 runs to 16 residues. Trimming took 4 bases from V and 2 from J, leaving 12 bases between them. The CDR3 loop reads CASSRPGATGANVLTF. The CDR3 DNA reads as TGTGCCAGCTCACGACCAGGGGCGACTGGGGCCAACGTCCTGACTTTC.

V usage is TRBV7-2 and J usage is TRBJ2-5, with 10 bases that match TRBD2. Germline lookup yields CDR1 SGHTA and CDR2 FQGNSA. CDR3 size: 14 residues. The ends lost 2 bases at V and 5 bases at J; junction bases unmatched: 2. Here the CDR3 DNA reads TGTGCCAGCAGCTTAACTAGCGGGGAGGAGACCCAGTACTTC. Translated, it gives CASSLTSGEETQYF.

This clonotype came up once. The V gene is TRBV7-2, the J gene TRBJ2-4, with D possibly matching TRBD2 (6 bases). The J call may be incorrect, as the DNA end agrees better with TRBJ2-7. The CDR3 consists of 14 residues. Germline CDR1 SGHTA, CDR2 FQGNSA. The CDR3 region is CASSLAAGTHEQYF. CDR3 sequence (DNA): TGTGCCAGCAGCTTAGCGGCGGGAACCCACGAGCAGTACTTC.

This clonotype was seen repeatedly, ten times or more. The rearrangement joins TRBV4-2 to TRBJ1-3; unclear D gene. Germline V gene data show CDR1 as LGHNA and CDR2 as YNFKEQ. The germline V and J ends were trimmed by 4 bases and 4 bases, with 14 bases remaining between them. This CDR3 is 15 amino acids long. For the CDR3, the DNA is TGTGCCAGCAGCCCCCAATTGGCGGAAGGAAACACCATATATTTT. This encodes CASSPQLAEGNTIYF.

This clonotype was detected a few times. V and J are TRBV7-6 and TRBJ2-3; 15 positions agree with TRBD2. The last part of the DNA fits TRBJ2-5 better; the J call may be wrong. Germline V lookup: CDR1 SGHVS, CDR2 FNYEAQ. The CDR3 length is 18 residues. CDR3 protein: CASSLAIPGLAGGETQYF. CDR3 DNA: TGTGCCAGCAGCTTAGCGATCCCGGGACTAGCGGGGGGAGAGACCCAGTACTTC.

This clonotype was recorded once. This is likely a read error, given that the CDR3 carries no conserved phenylalanine or tryptophan at its end. Because the CDR3's place on the DNA is in doubt, the DNA is left out and the CDR3 is given as listed by TCRdb. The chain recombines TRBV24-1 with TRBJ2-7; the table gives TRBD1 as D, unverified against the DNA. Germline V gene sequence: CDR1 KGHDR, CDR2 SFDVKD. Inclusive of both ends, the CDR3 amounts to 15 amino acids. Here the CDR3 reads CATSDWGQGGYTFGS.

Regarding this clonotype: A read error is possible here, since a much larger clone lies one base away. The rearrangement uses TRBV5-1 and TRBJ2-3, with D tentatively TRBD1 or TRBD2 (5 bases each). V dropped 4 bases and J dropped 14 bases, with 29 bases sitting between them. Germline V gene data show CDR1 as SGHRS and CDR2 as YFSETQ. The CDR3 is 16 amino acids. This CDR3 reads CASSPGFSGSTGELYF. The CDR3 DNA follows: TGCGCCAGCAGCCCAGGGTTCTCAGGGTCCACCGGGGAGCTGTATTTT. Together with reference TRBV5-1 and TRBJ2-3, the CDR3 gives the full variable domain: KAGVTQTPRYLIKTRGQQVTLSCSPISGHRSVSWYQQTPGQGLQFLFEYFSETQRNKGNFPGRFSGRQFSNSRSEMNVSTLELGDSALYLCASSPGFSGSTGELYFGPGTRLTVL.

Many counts were recorded for this clonotype. This rearrangement joins TRBV10-1 to TRBJ2-6; D remains ambiguous. With 6 bases removed from V and 0 bases from J, the gap between germline ends came to 6 bases. This CDR3 contains 14 residues. Germline V CDR1 and CDR2: WNHNN, SYGVQD (reference sequence). The CDR3 region is CASRQFSGANVLTF. In DNA form, the CDR3 reads TGCGCCAGCAGACAGTTCTCTGGGGCCAACGTCCTGACTTTC.

This clonotype occurred many times. The chain has TRBV5-1 and TRBJ2-7, with 8 bases aligning to TRBD1. Germline-derived CDR1 and CDR2 are SGHRS and YFSETQ. J was trimmed by 5 bases and V by 3 bases; bases with no gene match: 13. This CDR3 is built from 16 residues. The CDR3 coding sequence is TGCGCCAGCAGCTGGGACCTACGGACAGGGTGGAACGAGCAGTACTTC. This translates into CASSWDLRTGWNEQYF.

This clonotype was seen ten or more times. The genes are TRBV5-1 and TRBJ2-1; TRBD1 agrees at 10 bases. The better agreement between TRBJ2-7 and the DNA end casts doubt on the J call. The length of the CDR3 is 14 residues. CDR1 and CDR2 from the germline V gene are SGHRS and YFSETQ. The CDR3 DNA reads TGCGCCAGCAGCTTGGGGGACAGGGGTCACGAGCAGTACTTC. Protein: CASSLGDRGHEQYF.

The chain links TRBV10-3 to TRBJ2-1, with 12 nucleotides matching TRBD2. TRBJ2-5 explains the end of the DNA better; the J call may be wrong. The germline V gene has CDR1 ENHRY and CDR2 SYGVKD. This CDR3 region has 13 residues. CDR3 sequence: CATQTSGSQTQYF. The CDR3 nucleotides read TGTGCCACCCAGACTAGCGGGAGTCAGACCCAGTACTTC.

Many counts were recorded for this clonotype. This chain links TRBV10-2 with TRBJ2-3, with 7 bases that match TRBD1. The J call may not be correct, given that the DNA end is closer to TRBJ2-7. This CDR3 comprises 15 residues. Germline CDR1 and CDR2: WSHSY and SAAADI. The CDR3 spells CASSNRDSLHPEQYF. CDR3 DNA: TGCGCCAGCAGCAATAGGGACAGTTTACACCCCGAGCAGTACTTC.

This sequence joins TRBV6-8 and TRBJ1-2, with a tentative D call TRBD1 (5 bases). Germline V gene sequence: CDR1 MNHGY, CDR2 SAAAGT. The CDR3 sequence is 13 residues long. V was cut by 2 bases and J by 8 bases, with 12 bases left in between. CDR3 DNA: TGTGCCAGCAGTTACGACAGCGTGGGCGGCTACACCTTC. Its translation: CASSYDSVGGYTF.

A remark on this clonotype: One junction end disagrees with the germline gene, perhaps due to a read error. The genes are TRBV5-1 and TRBJ1-6; unclear D gene. This CDR3 has 17 residues. CDR1 SGHRS and CDR2 YFSETQ come from the germline V gene. CDR3 amino acids: CASSSPLAVAGSHEHYF. The CDR3 DNA is TGCGCCAGCAGCTCCCCGTTGGCTGTGGCGGGATCCCACGAGCACTACTTT.

V and J are TRBV7-2 and TRBJ1-4; D is ambiguous. This CDR3 contains 13 residues. Looked up from germline, CDR1 is SGHTA and CDR2 is FQGNSA. Trimming pared 1 base from V and 5 bases from J, leaving 5 bases between. CDR3 in DNA: TGTGCCAGCAGCTTAGTCCTAAATGAAAAACTGTTTTTT. Protein sequence: CASSLVLNEKLFF.

This clonotype occurred a few times. The gene calls are TRBV7-3 and TRBJ2-4; D perhaps matches TRBD2 (6 bases). The DNA end favors TRBJ2-1, so the J call may be wrong. This CDR3 is built from 13 residues. Germline values: CDR1 SGHTA, CDR2 FQGTGA. CDR3 loop: CASSPAGSGEQFF. CDR3 sequence (DNA): TGTGCCAGCAGCCCCGCGGGATCGGGTGAGCAGTTCTTC.

This clonotype was picked up a small number of times. V is TRBV4-2 and J is TRBJ1-2, with D perhaps matching TRBD1 (6 bases). Deletions cut 0 bases from V and 3 bases from J, with 14 bases between. Per germline, CDR1 LGHNA and CDR2 YNFKEQ. There are 16 residues in the CDR3. Here the CDR3 DNA reads TGTGCCAGCAGCCAAGATCCCGACAGGCGGGACTATGGCTACACCTTC. Translated, it gives CASSQDPDRRDYGYTF.